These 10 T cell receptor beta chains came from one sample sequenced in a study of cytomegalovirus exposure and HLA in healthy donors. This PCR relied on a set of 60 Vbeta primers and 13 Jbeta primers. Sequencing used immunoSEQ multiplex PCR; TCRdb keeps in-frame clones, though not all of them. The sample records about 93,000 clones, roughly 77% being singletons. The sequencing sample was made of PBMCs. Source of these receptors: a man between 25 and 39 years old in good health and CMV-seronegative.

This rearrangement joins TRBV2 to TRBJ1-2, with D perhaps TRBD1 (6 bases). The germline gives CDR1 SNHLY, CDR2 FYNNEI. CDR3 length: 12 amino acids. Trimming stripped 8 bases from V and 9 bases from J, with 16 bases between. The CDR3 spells CASGRLTGSYTF. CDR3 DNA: TGTGCCAGCGGCCGCTTAACAGGGAGCTACACCTTC. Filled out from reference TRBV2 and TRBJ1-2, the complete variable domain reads EPEVTQTPSHQVTQMGQEVILRCVPISNHLYFYWYRQILGQKVEFLVSFYNNEISEKSEIFDDQFSVERPDGSNFTLKIRSTKLEDSAMYFCASGRLTGSYTFGSGTRLTVV.

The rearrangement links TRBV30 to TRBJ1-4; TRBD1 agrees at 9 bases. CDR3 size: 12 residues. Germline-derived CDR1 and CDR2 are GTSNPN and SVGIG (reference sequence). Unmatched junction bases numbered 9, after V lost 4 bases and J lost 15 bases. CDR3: CAWTVDRGIVFF. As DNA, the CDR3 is TGTGCCTGGACCGTAGACAGGGGGATTGTGTTTTTT.

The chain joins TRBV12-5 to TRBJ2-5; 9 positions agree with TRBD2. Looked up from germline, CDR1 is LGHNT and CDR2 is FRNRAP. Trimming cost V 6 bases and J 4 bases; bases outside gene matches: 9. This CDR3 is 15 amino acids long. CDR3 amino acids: CASGRGGGLLETQYF. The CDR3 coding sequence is TGTGCTAGTGGCCGCGGGGGGGGGCTTCTAGAGACCCAGTACTTC.

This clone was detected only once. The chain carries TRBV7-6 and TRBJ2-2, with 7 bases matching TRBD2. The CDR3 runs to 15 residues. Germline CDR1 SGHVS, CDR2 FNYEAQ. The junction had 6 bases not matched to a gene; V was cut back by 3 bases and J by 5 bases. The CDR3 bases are TGTGCCAGCAGCTTGTCGGGGGGAATGACCGGGGAGCTGTTTTTT. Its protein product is CASSLSGGMTGELFF. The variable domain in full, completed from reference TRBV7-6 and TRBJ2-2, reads GAGVSQSPRYKVTKRGQDVALRCDPISGHVSLYWYRQALGQGPEFLTYFNYEAQQDKSGLPNDRFSAERPEGSISTLTIQRTEQRDSAMYRCASSLSGGMTGELFFGEGSRLTVL.

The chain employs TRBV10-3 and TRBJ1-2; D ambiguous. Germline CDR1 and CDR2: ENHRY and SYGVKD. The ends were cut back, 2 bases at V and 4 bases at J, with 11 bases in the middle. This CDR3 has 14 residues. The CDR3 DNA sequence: TGTGCCATCAGTGAGAGTGGGCAGATCTATGGCTACACCTTC. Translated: CAISESGQIYGYTF.

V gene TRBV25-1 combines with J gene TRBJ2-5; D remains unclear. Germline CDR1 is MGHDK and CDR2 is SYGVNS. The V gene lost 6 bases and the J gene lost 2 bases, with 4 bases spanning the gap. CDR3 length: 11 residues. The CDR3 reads CASSSQETQYF. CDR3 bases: TGTGCCAGCAGCAGTCAAGAGACCCAGTACTTC.

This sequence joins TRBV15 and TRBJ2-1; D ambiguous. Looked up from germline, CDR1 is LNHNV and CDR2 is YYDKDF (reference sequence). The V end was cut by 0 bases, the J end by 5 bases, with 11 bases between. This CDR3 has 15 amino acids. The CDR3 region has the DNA TGTGCCACCAGCAGAGATCGGTTACCGAACAATGAGCAGTTCTTC. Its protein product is CATSRDRLPNNEQFF.

The CDR3 is CAARGGSVSDTQYF. CDR3 coding DNA: TGTGCCGCCCGAGGAGGATCAGTGTCAGATACGCAGTATTTT. The genes are TRBV6-5 and TRBJ2-3, with D perhaps matching TRBD2 (5 bases). Germline CDR1 and CDR2: MNHEY and SVGAGI. The V and J ends lost 11 bases and 4 bases respectively, with 19 bases between them. This CDR3 region has 14 residues.

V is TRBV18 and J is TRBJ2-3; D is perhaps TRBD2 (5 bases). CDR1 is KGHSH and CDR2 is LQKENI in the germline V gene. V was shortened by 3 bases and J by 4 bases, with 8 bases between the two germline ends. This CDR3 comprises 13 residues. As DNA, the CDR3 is TGTGCCAGCTCACCCGGACTGGCAGATACGCAGTATTTT. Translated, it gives CASSPGLADTQYF.

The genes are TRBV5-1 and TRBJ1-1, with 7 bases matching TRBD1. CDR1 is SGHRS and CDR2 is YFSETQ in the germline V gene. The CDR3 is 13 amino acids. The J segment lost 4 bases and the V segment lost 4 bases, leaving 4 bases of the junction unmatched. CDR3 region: CASSPTGATEAFF. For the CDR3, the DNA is TGCGCCAGCAGCCCTACAGGGGCCACTGAAGCTTTCTTT.